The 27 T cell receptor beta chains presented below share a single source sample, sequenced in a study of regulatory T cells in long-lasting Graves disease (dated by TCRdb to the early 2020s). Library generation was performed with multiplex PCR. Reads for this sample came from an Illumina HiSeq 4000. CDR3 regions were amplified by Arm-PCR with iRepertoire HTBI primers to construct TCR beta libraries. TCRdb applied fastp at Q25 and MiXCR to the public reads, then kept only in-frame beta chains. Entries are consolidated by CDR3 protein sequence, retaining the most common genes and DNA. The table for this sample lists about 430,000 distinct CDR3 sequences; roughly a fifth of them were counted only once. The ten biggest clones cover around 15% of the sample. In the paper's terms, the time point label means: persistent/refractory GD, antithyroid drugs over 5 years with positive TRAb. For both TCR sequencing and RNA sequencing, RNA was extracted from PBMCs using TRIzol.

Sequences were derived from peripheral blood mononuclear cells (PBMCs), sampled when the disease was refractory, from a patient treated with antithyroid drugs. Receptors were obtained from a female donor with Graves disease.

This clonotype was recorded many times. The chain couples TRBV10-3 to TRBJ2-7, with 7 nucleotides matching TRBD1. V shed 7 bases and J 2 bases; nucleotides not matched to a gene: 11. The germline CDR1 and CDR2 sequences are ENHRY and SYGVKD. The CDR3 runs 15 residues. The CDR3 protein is CAITTDRSETYEQYF. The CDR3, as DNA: TGTGCCATCACTACGGACAGGTCGGAAACCTACGAGCAGTACTTC.

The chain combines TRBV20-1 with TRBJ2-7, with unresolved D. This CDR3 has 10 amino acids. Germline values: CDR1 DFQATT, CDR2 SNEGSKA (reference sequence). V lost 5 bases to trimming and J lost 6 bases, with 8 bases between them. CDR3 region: CSAGRGEQYF. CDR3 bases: TGCAGTGCTGGACGTGGCGAGCAGTACTTC.

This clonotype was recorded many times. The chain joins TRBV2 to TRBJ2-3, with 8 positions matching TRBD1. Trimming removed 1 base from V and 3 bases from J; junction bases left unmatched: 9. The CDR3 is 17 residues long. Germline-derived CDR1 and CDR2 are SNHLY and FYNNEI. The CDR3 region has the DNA TGTGCCAGCAGTGAAGAGGTAACAGGGGGATGGACAGATACGCAGTATTTT. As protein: CASSEEVTGGWTDTQYF.

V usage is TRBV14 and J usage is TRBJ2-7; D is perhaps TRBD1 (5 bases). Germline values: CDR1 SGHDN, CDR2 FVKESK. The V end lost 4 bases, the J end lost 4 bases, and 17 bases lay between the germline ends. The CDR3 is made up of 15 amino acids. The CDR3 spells CASSPGIGPRYEQYF. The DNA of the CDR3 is TGTGCCAGCAGCCCAGGGATTGGTCCCAGGTACGAGCAGTACTTC.

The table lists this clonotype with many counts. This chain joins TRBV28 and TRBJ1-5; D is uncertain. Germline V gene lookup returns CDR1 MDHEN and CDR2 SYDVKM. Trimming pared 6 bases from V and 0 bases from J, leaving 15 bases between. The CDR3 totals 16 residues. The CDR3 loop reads CASSSKDGYSNQPQHF. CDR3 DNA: TGTGCCAGCAGCTCAAAGGACGGGTATAGCAATCAGCCCCAGCATTTT.

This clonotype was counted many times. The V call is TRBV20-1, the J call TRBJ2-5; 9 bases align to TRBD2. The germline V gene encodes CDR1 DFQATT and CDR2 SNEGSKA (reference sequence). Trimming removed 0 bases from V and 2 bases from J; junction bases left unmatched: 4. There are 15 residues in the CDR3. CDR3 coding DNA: TGCAGTGCTAGAGATGGGCTAGCGGGGCAAGAGACCCAGTACTTC. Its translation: CSARDGLAGQETQYF.

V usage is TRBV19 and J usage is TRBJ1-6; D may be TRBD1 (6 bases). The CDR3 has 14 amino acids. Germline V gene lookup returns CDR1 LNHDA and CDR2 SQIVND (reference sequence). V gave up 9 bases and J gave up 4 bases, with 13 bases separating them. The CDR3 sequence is CASAQGGYNSPLHF. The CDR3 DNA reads TGTGCCAGCGCACAGGGAGGGTATAATTCACCCCTCCACTTT.

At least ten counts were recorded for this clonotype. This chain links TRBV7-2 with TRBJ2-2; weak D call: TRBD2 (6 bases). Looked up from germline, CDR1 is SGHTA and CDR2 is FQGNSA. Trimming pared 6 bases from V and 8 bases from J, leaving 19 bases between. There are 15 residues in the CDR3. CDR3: CASRTGSLRGGELFF. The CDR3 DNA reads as TGTGCCAGCAGGACTGGTAGTTTGCGGGGAGGGGAGCTGTTTTTT.

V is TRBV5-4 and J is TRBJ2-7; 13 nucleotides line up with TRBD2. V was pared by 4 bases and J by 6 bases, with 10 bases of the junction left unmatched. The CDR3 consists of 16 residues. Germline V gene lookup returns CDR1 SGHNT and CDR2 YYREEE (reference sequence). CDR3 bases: TGTGCCAGCAGCAAAGGGACTAGCGGGGCCTTCGGCGAGCAGTACTTC. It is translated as CASSKGTSGAFGEQYF.

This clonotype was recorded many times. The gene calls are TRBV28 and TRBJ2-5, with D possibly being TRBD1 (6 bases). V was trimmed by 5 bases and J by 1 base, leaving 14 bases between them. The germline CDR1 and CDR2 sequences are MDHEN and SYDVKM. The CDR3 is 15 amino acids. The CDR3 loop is CASSPSGQPQETQYF. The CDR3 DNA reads TGTGCCAGCAGTCCCTCGGGACAACCCCAAGAGACCCAGTACTTC. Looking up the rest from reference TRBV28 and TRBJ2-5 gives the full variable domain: DVKVTQSSRYLVKRTGEKVFLECVQDMDHENMFWYRQDPGLGLRLIYFSYDVKMKEKGDIPEGYSVSREKKERFSLILESASTNQTSMYLCASSPSGQPQETQYFGPGTRLLVL.

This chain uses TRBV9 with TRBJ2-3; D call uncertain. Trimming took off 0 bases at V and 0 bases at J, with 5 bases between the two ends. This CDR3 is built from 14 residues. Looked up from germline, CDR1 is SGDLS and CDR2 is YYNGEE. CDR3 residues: CASSVDSSTDTQYF. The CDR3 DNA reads TGTGCCAGCAGCGTAGACTCTAGCACAGATACGCAGTATTTT.

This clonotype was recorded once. As DNA, the CDR3 is TGTGCCAGCAGCGCACAATCAGGGGTAACTCCCAAACTGTTTTTT. This gives the protein CASSAQSGVTPKLFF. The J gene is TRBJ1-4, the V gene TRBV7-9; perhaps TRBD1 as D (6 bases). Germline V gene data show CDR1 as SEHNR and CDR2 as FQNEAQ (reference sequence). Trimming left V 5 bases short and J 11 bases short, with 21 bases between. This CDR3 has 15 residues.

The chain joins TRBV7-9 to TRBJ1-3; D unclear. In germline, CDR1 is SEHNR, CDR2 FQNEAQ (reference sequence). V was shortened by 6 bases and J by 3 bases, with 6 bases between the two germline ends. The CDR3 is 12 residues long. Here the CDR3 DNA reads TGTGCCAGCAGGGATGATGGAAACACCATATATTTT. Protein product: CASRDDGNTIYF. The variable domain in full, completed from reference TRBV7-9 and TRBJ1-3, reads DTGVSQNPRHKITKRGQNVTFRCDPISEHNRLYWYRQTLGQGPEFLTYFQNEAQLEKSRLLSDRFSAERPKGSFSTLEIQRTEQGDSAMYLCASRDDGNTIYFGEGSWLTVV.

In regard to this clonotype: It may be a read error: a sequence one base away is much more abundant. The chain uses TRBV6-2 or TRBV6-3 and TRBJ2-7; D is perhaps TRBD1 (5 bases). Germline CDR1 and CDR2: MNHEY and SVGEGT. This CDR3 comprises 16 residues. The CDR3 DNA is TGTGCCGGCAGTTACGCCCCCCTCAGGGTACCTTTCGAGCAGTACTTC. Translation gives CAGSYAPLRVPFEQYF.

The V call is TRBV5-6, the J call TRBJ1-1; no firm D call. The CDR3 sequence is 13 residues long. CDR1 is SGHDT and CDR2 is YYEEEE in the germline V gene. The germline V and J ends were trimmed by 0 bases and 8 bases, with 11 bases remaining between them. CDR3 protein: CASSLAAGSEAFF. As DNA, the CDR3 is TGTGCCAGCAGCTTGGCCGCCGGGAGCGAAGCTTTCTTT. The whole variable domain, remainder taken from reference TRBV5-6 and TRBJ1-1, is DAGVTQSPTHLIKTRGQQVTLRCSPKSGHDTVSWYQQALGQGPQFIFQYYEEEERQRGNFPDRFSGHQFPNYSSELNVNALLLGDSALYLCASSLAAGSEAFFGQGTRLTVV.

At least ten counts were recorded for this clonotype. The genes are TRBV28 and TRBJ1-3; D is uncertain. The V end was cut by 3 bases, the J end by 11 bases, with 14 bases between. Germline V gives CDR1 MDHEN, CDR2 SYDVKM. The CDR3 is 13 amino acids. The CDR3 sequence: CASSFPSGGSIYF. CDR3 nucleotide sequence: TGTGCCAGCAGTTTCCCCTCCGGAGGATCCATATATTTT. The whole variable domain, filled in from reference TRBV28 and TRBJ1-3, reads DVKVTQSSRYLVKRTGEKVFLECVQDMDHENMFWYRQDPGLGLRLIYFSYDVKMKEKGDIPEGYSVSREKKERFSLILESASTNQTSMYLCASSFPSGGSIYFGEGSWLTVV.

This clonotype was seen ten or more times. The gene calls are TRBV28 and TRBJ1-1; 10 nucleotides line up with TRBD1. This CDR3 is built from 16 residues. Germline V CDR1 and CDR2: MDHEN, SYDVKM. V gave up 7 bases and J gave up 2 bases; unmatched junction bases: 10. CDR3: CASNLGQGVPNTEAFF. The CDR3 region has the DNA TGTGCCAGCAACCTCGGACAGGGGGTGCCAAACACTGAAGCTTTCTTT.

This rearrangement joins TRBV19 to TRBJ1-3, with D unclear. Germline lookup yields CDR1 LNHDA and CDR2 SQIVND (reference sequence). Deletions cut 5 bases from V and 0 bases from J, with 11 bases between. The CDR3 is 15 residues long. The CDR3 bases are TGTGCCAGTAGTTCCCGGGTTTACTCTGGAAACACCATATATTTT. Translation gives CASSSRVYSGNTIYF.

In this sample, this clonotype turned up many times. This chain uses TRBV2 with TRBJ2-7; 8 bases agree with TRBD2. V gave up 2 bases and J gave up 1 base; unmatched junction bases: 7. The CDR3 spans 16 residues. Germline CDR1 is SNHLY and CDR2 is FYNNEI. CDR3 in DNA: TGTGCCAGCAGTGAACCTTCCCGACTAGCGTCCTACGAGCAGTACTTC. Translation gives CASSEPSRLASYEQYF.

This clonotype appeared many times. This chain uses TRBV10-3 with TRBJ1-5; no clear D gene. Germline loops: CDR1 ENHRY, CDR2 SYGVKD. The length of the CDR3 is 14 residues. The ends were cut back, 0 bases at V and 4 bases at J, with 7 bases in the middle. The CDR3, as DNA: TGTGCCATCAGTGAGTCAGGAGGGAATCAGCCCCAGCATTTT. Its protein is CAISESGGNQPQHF.

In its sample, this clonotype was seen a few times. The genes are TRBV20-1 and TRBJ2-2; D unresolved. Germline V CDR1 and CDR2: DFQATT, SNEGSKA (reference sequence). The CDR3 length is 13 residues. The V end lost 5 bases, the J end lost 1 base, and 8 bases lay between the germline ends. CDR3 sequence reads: CSARHMNTGELFF. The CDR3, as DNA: TGCAGTGCTCGCCATATGAACACCGGGGAGCTGTTTTTT.

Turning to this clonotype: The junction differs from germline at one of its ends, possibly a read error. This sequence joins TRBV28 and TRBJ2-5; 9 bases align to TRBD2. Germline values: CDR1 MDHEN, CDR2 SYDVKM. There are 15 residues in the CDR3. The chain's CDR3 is CASSWGAGGGETQYF. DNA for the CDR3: TGTGCCAGCAGTTGGGGAGCGGGAGGAGGGGAGACCCAGTACTTT.

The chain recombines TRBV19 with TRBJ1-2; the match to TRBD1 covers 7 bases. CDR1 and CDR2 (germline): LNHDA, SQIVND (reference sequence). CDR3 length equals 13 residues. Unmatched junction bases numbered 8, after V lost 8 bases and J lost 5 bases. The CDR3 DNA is TGTGCCAGTGGAGAAGACAGGGCTTATGGCTACACCTTC. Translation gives CASGEDRAYGYTF.

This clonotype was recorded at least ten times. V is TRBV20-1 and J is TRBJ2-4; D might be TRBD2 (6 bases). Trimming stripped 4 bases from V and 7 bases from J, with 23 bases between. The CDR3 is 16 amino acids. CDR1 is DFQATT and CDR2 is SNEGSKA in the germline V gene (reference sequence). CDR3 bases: TGCAGTGCTATTTGGTTACGGGAGCAAGGAGAGAACATTCAGTACTTC. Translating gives CSAIWLREQGENIQYF.

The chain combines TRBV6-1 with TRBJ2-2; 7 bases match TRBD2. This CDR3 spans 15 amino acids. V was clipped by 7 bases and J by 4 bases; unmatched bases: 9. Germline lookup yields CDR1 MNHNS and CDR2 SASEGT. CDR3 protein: CASTHLAEGTGELFF. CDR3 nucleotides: TGTGCCAGCACTCATCTAGCGGAGGGCACCGGGGAGCTGTTTTTT.

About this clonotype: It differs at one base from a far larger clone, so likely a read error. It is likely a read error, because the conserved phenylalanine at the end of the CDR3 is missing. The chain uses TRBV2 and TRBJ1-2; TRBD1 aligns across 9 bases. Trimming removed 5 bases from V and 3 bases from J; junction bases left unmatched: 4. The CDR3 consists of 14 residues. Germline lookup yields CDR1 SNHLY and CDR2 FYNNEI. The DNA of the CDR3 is TGTGCCAGCAGTTCACAGGGGGCCGACTATGGCTACACCATC. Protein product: CASSSQGADYGYTI.

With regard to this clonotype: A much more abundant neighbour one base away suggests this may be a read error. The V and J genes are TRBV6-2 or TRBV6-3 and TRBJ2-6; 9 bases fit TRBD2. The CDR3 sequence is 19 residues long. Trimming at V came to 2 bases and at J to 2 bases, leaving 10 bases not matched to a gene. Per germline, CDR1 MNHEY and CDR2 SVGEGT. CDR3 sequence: CASSYARRGGLAGANVLTF. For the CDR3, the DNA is TGTGCCAGCAGTTACGCCCGGCGGGGGGGACTTGCTGGGGCCAACGTCCTGACTTTC.